This T cell receptor (beta chain) was obtained from a study of cytomegalovirus exposure and HLA in healthy donors. Across the study: Out of 150 million to 200 million T cells, an earlier analysis found over 90 million unique TCR beta sequences in total.

Germline V CDR1 and CDR2: SGHNT, YYREEE (reference sequence). The CDR3 runs 14 residues. The germline V and J ends were trimmed by 4 bases and 2 bases, with 12 bases remaining between them. PCR employed 60 Vbeta and 13 Jbeta primers. This table comes from immunoSEQ multiplex PCR, and its TCRdb copy is limited to in-frame clones, with some not included. The repertoire consists of about 150,000 clones, with 70% to 80% occurring once and the leading ten covering about 4%. Comment on this clone: Its antigen is currently unknown.

Study-wide findings and caveats: In vitro assays verified that a few CMV-associated chains recognized CMV antigens specifically.

The sample consisted of PBMCs. This clonotype was obtained from a woman aged 40 to 50 in good health and CMV-seronegative. The rearrangement joins TRBV5-4 to TRBJ1-2; tentative D call: TRBD1 (6 bases). The CDR3 bases are TGTGCCAGCAGCCCGGGGGGGCAGAACTATGGCTACACCTTC. This gives the protein CASSPGGQNYGYTF.